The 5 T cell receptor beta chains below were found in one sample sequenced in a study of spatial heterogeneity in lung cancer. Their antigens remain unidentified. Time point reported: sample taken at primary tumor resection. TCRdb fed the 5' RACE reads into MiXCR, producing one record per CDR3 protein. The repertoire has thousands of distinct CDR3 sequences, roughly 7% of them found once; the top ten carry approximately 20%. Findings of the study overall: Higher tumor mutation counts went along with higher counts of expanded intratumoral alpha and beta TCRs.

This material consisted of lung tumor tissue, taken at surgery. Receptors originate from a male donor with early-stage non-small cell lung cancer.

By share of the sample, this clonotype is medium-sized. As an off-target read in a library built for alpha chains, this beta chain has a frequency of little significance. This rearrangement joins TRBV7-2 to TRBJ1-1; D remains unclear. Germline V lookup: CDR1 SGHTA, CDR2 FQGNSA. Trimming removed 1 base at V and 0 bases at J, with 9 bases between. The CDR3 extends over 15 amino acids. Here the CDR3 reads CASSLGRALNTEAFF. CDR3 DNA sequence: TGTGCCAGCAGCTTAGGCCGGGCCCTGAACACTGAAGCTTTCTTT.

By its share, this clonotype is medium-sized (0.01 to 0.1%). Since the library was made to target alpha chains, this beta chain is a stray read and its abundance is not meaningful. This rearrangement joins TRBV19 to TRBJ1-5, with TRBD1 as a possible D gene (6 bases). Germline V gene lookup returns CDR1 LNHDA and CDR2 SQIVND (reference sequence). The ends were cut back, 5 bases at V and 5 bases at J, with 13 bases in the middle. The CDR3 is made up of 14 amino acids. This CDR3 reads CASSQTGRYQPQHF. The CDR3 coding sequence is TGTGCCAGTAGTCAGACAGGAAGATATCAGCCCCAGCATTTT.

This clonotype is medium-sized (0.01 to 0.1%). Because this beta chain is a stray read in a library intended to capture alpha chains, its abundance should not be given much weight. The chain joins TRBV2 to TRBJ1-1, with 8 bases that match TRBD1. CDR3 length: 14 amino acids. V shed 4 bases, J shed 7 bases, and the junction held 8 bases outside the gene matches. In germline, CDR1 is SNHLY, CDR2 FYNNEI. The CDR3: CASSGWTGFGEAFF. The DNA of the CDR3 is TGTGCCAGCAGTGGGTGGACAGGGTTCGGTGAAGCTTTCTTT.

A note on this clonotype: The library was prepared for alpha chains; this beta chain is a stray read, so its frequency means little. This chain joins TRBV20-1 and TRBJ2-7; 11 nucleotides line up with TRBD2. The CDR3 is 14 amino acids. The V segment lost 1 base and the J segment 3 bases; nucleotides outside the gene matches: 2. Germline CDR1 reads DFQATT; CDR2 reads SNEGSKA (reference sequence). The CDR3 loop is CSARAGTSGYEQYF. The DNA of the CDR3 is TGCAGTGCTAGAGCTGGGACTAGCGGCTACGAGCAGTACTTC.

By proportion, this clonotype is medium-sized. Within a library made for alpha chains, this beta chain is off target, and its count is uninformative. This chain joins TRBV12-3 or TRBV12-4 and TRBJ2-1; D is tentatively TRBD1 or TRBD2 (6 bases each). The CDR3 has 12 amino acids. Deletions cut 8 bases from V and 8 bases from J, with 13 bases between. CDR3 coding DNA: TGTGCCAGCCGGGCCGGGGGCCATGAGCAGTTCTTC. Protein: CASRAGGHEQFF.